The TCR beta chain under discussion was sequenced for a study of T cell responses to AZD1222 COVID-19 vaccine. Clones were read by immunoSEQ multiplex PCR, and TCRdb kept only the in-frame ones, dropping some. The repertoire holds approximately 92,000 clones, with about nine tenths as singletons. Overall study findings and caveats: Repertoire sampling happened only post peak T cell response.

In regard to this clone: The antigen is unknown.

The germline V gene has CDR1 SGDLS and CDR2 YYNGEE. The CDR3 runs 15 residues. With 0 bases clipped from V and 7 bases from J, the junction kept 5 bases outside the gene matches. The source was peripheral blood, collected on day 0 of AZD1222 vaccination. This TCR derives from an adult in good health. The chain carries TRBV9 and TRBJ2-2; 8 bases line up with TRBD2. The CDR3 sequence: CASSVDGRDGGELFF. CDR3 in DNA: TGTGCCAGCAGCGTAGACGGGAGGGACGGCGGGGAGCTGTTTTTT.